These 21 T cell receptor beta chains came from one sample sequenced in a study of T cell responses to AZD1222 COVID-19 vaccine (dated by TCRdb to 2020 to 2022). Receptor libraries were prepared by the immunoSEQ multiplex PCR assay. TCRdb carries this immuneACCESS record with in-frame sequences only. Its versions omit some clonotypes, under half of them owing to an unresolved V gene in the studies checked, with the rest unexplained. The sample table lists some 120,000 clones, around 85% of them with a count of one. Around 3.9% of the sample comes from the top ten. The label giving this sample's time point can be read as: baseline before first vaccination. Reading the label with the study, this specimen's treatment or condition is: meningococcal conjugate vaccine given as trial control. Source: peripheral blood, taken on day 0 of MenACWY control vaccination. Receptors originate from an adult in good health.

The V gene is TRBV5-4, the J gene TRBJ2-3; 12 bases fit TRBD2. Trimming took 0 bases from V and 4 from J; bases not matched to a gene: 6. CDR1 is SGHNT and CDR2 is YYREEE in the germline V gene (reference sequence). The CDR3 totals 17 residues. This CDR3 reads CASSLVAASGGADTQYF. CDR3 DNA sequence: TGTGCCAGCAGCTTGGTTGCGGCTAGCGGGGGGGCAGATACGCAGTATTTT.

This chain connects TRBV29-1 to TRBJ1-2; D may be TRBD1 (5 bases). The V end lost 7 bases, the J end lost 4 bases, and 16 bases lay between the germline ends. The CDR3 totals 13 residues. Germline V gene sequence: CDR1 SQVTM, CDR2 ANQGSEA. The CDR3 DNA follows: TGCAGCGCCACAACCCGGGGCGGCTATGGCTACACCTTC. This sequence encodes CSATTRGGYGYTF. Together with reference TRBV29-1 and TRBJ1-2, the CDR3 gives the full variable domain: SAVISQKPSRDICQRGTSLTIQCQVDSQVTMMFWYRQQPGQSLTLIATANQGSEATYESGFVIDKFPISRPNLTFSTLTVSNMSPEDSSIYLCSATTRGGYGYTFGSGTRLTVV.

The CDR3, as DNA: TGCGCCAGCAGAACACAGGCGGGGACCAACACCGGGGAGCTGTTTTTT. It specifies CASRTQAGTNTGELFF. The chain is built from TRBV5-1 and TRBJ2-2; D may be TRBD2 (6 bases). CDR3 length equals 16 residues. Germline CDR1 is SGHRS and CDR2 is YFSETQ. With 5 bases removed from V and 2 bases from J, the gap between germline ends came to 16 bases.

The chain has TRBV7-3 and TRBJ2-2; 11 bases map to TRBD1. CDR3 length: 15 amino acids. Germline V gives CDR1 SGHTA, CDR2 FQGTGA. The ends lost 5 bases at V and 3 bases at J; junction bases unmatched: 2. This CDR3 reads CASSLGQGDTGELFF. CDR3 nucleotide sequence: TGTGCCAGCAGCCTGGGACAGGGGGACACCGGGGAGCTGTTTTTT.

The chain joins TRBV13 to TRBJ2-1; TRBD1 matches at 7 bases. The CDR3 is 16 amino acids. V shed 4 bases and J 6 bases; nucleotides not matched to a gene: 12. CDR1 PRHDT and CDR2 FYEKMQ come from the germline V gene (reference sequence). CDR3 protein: CASSSPVRTGSNEQFF. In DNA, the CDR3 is TGTGCCAGCAGCTCCCCGGTCCGGACAGGATCCAATGAGCAGTTCTTC.

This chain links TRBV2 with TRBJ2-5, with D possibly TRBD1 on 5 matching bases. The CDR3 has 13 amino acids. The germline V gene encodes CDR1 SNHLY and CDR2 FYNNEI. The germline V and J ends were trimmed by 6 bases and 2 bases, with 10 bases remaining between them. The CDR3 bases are TGTGCCAGCAGGGAGACAGAGCAAGAGACCCAGTACTTC. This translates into CASRETEQETQYF.

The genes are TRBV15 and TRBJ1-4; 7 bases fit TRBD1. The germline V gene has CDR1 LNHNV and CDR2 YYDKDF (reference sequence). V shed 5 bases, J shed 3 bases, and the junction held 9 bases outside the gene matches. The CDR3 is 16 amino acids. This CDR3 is CATSARTGVANEKLFF. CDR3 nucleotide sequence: TGTGCCACCAGCGCCCGTACAGGGGTAGCTAATGAAAAACTGTTTTTT.

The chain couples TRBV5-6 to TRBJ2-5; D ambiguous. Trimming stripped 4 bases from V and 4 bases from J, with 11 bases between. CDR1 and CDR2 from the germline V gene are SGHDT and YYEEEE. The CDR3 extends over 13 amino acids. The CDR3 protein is CASSPNAGETQYF. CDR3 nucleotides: TGTGCCAGCAGCCCCAACGCAGGAGAGACCCAGTACTTC.

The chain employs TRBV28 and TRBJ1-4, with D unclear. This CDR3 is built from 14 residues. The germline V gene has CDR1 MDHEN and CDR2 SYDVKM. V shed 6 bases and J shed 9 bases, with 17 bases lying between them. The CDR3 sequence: CASSPSLASKKLFF. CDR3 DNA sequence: TGTGCCAGCAGCCCCAGCCTCGCCTCTAAAAAACTGTTTTTT.

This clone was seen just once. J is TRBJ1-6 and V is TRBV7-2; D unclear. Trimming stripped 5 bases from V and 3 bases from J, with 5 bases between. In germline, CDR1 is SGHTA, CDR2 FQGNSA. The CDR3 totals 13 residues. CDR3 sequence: CASSGDYNSPLHF. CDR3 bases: TGTGCCAGCAGCGGGGACTATAATTCACCCCTCCACTTT.

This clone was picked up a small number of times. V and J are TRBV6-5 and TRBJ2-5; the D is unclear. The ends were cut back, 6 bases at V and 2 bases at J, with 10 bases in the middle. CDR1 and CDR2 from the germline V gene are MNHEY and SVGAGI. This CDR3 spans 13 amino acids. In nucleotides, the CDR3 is TGTGCCAGCAGGGTACGGACGCAAGAGACCCAGTACTTC. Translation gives CASRVRTQETQYF.

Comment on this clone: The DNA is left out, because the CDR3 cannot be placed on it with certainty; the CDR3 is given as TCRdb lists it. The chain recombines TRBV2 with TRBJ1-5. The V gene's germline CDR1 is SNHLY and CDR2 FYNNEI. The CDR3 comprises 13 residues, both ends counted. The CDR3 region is CASILVPNQPQHF.

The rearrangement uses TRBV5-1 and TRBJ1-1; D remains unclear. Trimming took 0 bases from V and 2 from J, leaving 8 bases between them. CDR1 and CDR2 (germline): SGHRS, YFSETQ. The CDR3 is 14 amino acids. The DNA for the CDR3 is TGCGCCAGCAGCTTGGACGACCTCAACACTGAAGCTTTCTTT. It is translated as CASSLDDLNTEAFF.

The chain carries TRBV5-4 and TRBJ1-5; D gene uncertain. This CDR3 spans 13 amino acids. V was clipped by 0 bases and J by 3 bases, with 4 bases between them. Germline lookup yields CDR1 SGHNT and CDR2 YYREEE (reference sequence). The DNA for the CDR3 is TGTGCCAGCAGCTTGGGACACAATCAGCCCCAGCATTTT. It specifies CASSLGHNQPQHF.

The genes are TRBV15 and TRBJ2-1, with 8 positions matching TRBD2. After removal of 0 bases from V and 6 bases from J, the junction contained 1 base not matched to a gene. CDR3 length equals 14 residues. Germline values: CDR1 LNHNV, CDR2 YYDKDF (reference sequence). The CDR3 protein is CATSRDGLANEQFF. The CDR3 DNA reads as TGTGCCACCAGCAGAGACGGACTAGCCAATGAGCAGTTCTTC.

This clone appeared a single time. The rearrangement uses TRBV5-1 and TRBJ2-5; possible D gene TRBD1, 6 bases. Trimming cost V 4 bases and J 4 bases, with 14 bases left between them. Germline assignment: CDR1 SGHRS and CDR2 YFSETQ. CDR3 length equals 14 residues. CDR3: CASSSSGVGETQYF. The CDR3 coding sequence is TGCGCCAGCAGCAGCTCAGGGGTGGGAGAGACCCAGTACTTC.

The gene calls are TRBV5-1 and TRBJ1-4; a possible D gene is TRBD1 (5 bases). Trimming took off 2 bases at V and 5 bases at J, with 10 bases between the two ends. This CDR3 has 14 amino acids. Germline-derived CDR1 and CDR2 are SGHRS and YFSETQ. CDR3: CASSLWDGNEKLFF. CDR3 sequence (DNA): TGCGCCAGCAGCTTATGGGACGGGAATGAAAAACTGTTTTTT.

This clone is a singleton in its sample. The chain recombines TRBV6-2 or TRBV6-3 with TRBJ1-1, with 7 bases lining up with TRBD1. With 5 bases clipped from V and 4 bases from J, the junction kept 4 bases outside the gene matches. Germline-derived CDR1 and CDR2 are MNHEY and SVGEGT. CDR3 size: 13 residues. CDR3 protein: CASSTAGGTEAFF. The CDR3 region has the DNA TGTGCCAGCAGTACCGCAGGGGGCACTGAAGCTTTCTTT.

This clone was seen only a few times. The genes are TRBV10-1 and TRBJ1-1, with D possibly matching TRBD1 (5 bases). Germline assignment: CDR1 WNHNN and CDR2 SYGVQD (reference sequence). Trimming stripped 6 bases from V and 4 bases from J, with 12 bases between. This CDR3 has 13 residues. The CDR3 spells CASSQGSGTEAFF. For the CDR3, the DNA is TGCGCCAGCAGCCAGGGTTCAGGCACTGAAGCTTTCTTT.

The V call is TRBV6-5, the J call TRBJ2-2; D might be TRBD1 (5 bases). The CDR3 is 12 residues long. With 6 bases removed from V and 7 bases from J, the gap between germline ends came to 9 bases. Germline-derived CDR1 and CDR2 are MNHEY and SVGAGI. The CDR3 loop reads CASRTDSGELFF. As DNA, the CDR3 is TGTGCCAGCAGAACCGACAGCGGGGAGCTGTTTTTT.

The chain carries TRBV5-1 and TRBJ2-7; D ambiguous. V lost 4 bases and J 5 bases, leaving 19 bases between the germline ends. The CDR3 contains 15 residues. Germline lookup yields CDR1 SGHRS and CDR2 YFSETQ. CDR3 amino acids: CASSPTARARNEQYF. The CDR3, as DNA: TGCGCCAGCAGCCCTACCGCGCGCGCAAGAAACGAGCAGTACTTC. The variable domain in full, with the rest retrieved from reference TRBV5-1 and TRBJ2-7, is KAGVTQTPRYLIKTRGQQVTLSCSPISGHRSVSWYQQTPGQGLQFLFEYFSETQRNKGNFPGRFSGRQFSNSRSEMNVSTLELGDSALYLCASSPTARARNEQYFGPGTRLTVT.